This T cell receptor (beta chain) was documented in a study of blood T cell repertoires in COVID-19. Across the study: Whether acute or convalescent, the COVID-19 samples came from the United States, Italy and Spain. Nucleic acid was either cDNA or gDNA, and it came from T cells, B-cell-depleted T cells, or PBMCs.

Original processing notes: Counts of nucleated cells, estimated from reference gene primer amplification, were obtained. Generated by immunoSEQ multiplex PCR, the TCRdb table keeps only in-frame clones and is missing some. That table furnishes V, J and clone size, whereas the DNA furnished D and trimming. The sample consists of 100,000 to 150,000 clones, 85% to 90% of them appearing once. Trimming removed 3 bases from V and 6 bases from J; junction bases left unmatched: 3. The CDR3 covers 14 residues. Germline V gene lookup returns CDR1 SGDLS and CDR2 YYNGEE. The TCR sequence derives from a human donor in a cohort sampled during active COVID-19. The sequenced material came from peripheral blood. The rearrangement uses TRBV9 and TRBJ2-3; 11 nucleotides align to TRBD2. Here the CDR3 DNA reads TGTGCCAGCAGCGGACTAGCGGGGATCGATACGCAGTATTTT. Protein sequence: CASSGLAGIDTQYF.